This entry lists 27 T cell receptor beta chains sequenced from one sample in a study of radiotherapy plus CTLA-4 blockade in lung cancer. The repertoire was sequenced with immunoSEQ multiplex PCR; TCRdb's copy has only in-frame clones and lacks some. The sample yields some 94,000 clones, approximately 78% seen once. The sequenced sample was peripheral blood, obtained from a patient treated with radiotherapy plus ipilimumab. These receptors originate from a human donor with non-small cell lung cancer that progressed on radiotherapy plus ipilimumab.

The rearrangement links TRBV25-1 to TRBJ2-5; 8 bases align to TRBD1. CDR3 length: 15 amino acids. The junction had 9 bases not matched to a gene; V was cut back by 4 bases and J by 5 bases. Germline CDR1 is MGHDK and CDR2 is SYGVNS. The CDR3 spells CASSGGQAPRETQYF. DNA of the CDR3: TGTGCCAGCAGTGGGGGACAGGCCCCCCGGGAGACCCAGTACTTC.

The rearrangement uses TRBV29-1 and TRBJ1-1; D is unresolved. The ends were cut back, 7 bases at V and 1 base at J, with 7 bases in the middle. The germline gives CDR1 SQVTM, CDR2 ANQGSEA. This CDR3 is 11 amino acids long. CDR3 amino acids: CSGMQNTEAFF. The CDR3 DNA is TGCAGCGGCATGCAGAACACTGAAGCTTTCTTT.

The sample holds a few counts of this clone. The CDR3 DNA is TGTGCCAGCAGCTTAGCCTCAGGTGGGGGGCGAGAGACCCAGTACTTC. As protein: CASSLASGGGRETQYF. This chain uses TRBV7-9 with TRBJ2-5; D possibly uses TRBD1 or TRBD2 (6 bases each). The CDR3 is made up of 16 amino acids. CDR1 SEHNR and CDR2 FQNEAQ come from the germline V gene (reference sequence). The V gene lost 0 bases and the J gene lost 4 bases, with 15 bases spanning the gap.

V usage is TRBV27 and J usage is TRBJ1-2; 7 positions agree with TRBD1. Germline CDR1 reads MNHEY; CDR2 reads SMNVEV (reference sequence). The CDR3 consists of 13 residues. Losses at the gene ends were 4 bases for V and 2 bases for J; bases not matched to a gene: 1. For the CDR3, the DNA is TGTGCCAGCAGTTCACAGGGGAACTATGGCTACACCTTC. It is translated as CASSSQGNYGYTF.

The CDR3 is CASREDWVEQYF. The CDR3 nucleotides read TGTGCCAGCAGGGAGGACTGGGTCGAGCAGTACTTC. The chain couples TRBV6-1 to TRBJ2-7; weak D call: TRBD2 (5 bases). CDR1 MNHNS and CDR2 SASEGT come from the germline V gene. V gave up 6 bases and J gave up 6 bases, with 12 bases separating them. CDR3 length: 12 residues.

This clone was counted only a few times. CDR3 bases: TGCAGCGTTGTCCCGAACACTGAAGCTTTCTTT. It translates to CSVVPNTEAFF. The chain uses TRBV29-1 and TRBJ1-1; D is unresolved. CDR1 is SQVTM, CDR2 ANQGSEA, per germline. The CDR3 has 11 residues. V lost 4 bases to trimming and J lost 1 base, with 4 bases between them.

The chain combines TRBV11-2 with TRBJ2-1; TRBD2 aligns across 8 bases. Germline assignment: CDR1 SGHAT and CDR2 FQNNGV. The length of the CDR3 is 18 residues. J gave up 7 bases and V 1 base, and 15 bases lay outside the gene matches. The CDR3 DNA sequence: TGTGCCAGCAGCTTAGTTATAGAAAGCGGGAGTGGGGTGAATGAGCAGTTCTTC. Its translation: CASSLVIESGSGVNEQFF.

This clone appeared a few times. This chain uses TRBV19 with TRBJ1-5; 7 bases align to TRBD1. CDR3 size: 16 residues. V lost 4 bases and J lost 6; bases outside the gene matches: 12. The germline CDR1 and CDR2 sequences are LNHDA and SQIVND (reference sequence). The CDR3 nucleotides are TGTGCCAGTAGTACGATCGGACAGGACCTTCGTCAGCCCCAGCATTTT. Protein: CASSTIGQDLRQPQHF.

The chain has TRBV6-5 and TRBJ1-1; 9 nucleotides line up with TRBD1. The trim removed 4 bases at V and 4 bases at J, leaving 7 bases unmatched. Germline V gene sequence: CDR1 MNHEY, CDR2 SVGAGI. The CDR3 extends over 15 amino acids. CDR3 protein: CASSSWTGVGTEAFF. The CDR3 nucleotides are TGTGCCAGCAGTTCCTGGACAGGGGTAGGCACTGAAGCTTTCTTT.

The V gene is TRBV7-2, the J gene TRBJ1-5; D is perhaps TRBD1 (6 bases). Trimming removed 1 base at V and 2 bases at J, with 9 bases between. Germline values: CDR1 SGHTA, CDR2 FQGNSA. The CDR3 length is 15 residues. The CDR3 loop reads CASSLEQGRNQPQHF. CDR3 bases: TGTGCCAGCAGCTTAGAACAGGGCCGCAATCAGCCCCAGCATTTT.

The rearrangement links TRBV6-5 to TRBJ1-2; 7 bases are a match to TRBD1. The V gene's germline CDR1 is MNHEY and CDR2 SVGAGI. Trimming cost V 6 bases and J 3 bases; bases outside gene matches: 7. CDR3 size: 14 residues. CDR3 protein: CASSRTGEYYGYTF. CDR3 bases: TGTGCCAGCAGCCGAACAGGGGAATACTATGGCTACACCTTC.

This chain joins TRBV29-1 and TRBJ1-2; no clear D. Trimming pared 5 bases from V and 0 bases from J, leaving 10 bases between. The CDR3 totals 13 residues. From germline, CDR1 is SQVTM and CDR2 ANQGSEA. The CDR3 is CSVLDGSNYGYTF. In DNA, the CDR3 is TGCAGCGTTCTCGACGGCTCTAACTATGGCTACACCTTC.

In this sample, this clone turned up a few times. The CDR3 loop reads CASSLGVGGETEAFF. Written as DNA, the CDR3 is TGTGCCAGCAGTTTAGGGGTAGGGGGCGAGACTGAAGCTTTCTTT. The V call is TRBV27, the J call TRBJ1-1; 7 bases line up with TRBD1. Losses at the gene ends were 2 bases for V and 5 bases for J; bases not matched to a gene: 8. The CDR3 runs 15 residues. CDR1 is MNHEY and CDR2 is SMNVEV in the germline V gene (reference sequence).

The chain links TRBV30 to TRBJ2-3; the D is unclear. This CDR3 has 12 residues. V shed 3 bases and J shed 3 bases, with 7 bases lying between them. CDR1 GTSNPN and CDR2 SVGIG come from the germline V gene (reference sequence). CDR3 sequence: CAWRMMTDTQYF. The CDR3 DNA sequence: TGTGCCTGGAGGATGATGACAGATACGCAGTATTTT. Full variable domain (outside the CDR3, taken from reference TRBV30 and TRBJ2-3): SQTIHQWPATLVQPVGSPLSLECTVEGTSNPNLYWYRQAAGRGLQLLFYSVGIGQISSEVPQNLSASRPQDRQFILSSKKLLLSDSGFYLCAWRMMTDTQYFGPGTRLTVL.

This rearrangement joins TRBV21-1 to TRBJ2-1; the table names TRBD2, a call not compared with the DNA. TRBV21-1 is classified as a pseudogene. There are 17 residues in the CDR3. CDR3 nucleotides: TGTGCCAGCAGCAAAATTGAGGAGCGGGAGGGAGACAATGAGCAGTTCTTC. It encodes CASSKIEEREGDNEQFF.

The chain employs TRBV6-1 and TRBJ2-7; D gene unclear. This CDR3 has 12 residues. Between the trimmed V and J ends, which lost 5 bases and 5 bases, there was a span of 10 bases. Germline CDR1 reads MNHNS; CDR2 reads SASEGT. Here the CDR3 DNA reads TGTGCCAGCAGTTCTCAGTGGGACGAGCAGTACTTC. This gives the protein CASSSQWDEQYF.

This sequence joins TRBV7-9 and TRBJ2-5; D is perhaps TRBD1 (6 bases). From germline, CDR1 is SEHNR and CDR2 FQNEAQ (reference sequence). The CDR3 length is 13 residues. The V end was cut by 5 bases, the J end by 3 bases, with 10 bases between. The CDR3 sequence: CASSRTGKETQYF. The CDR3 bases are TGTGCCAGCAGCAGAACAGGGAAAGAGACCCAGTACTTC.

The chain recombines TRBV6-6 with TRBJ1-1; tentatively, D is TRBD1 (5 bases). Trimming removed 2 bases from V and 3 bases from J, with 13 bases in between. Per germline, CDR1 MNHNY and CDR2 SVGAGI (reference sequence). The length of the CDR3 is 15 residues. CDR3 nucleotide sequence: TGTGCCAGCAGTTACCTTCGGGGCACCTACACTGAAGCTTTCTTT. It yields the protein CASSYLRGTYTEAFF.

The rearrangement links TRBV6-5 to TRBJ1-2; 8 bases agree with TRBD1. Trimming cost V 4 bases and J 2 bases; bases outside gene matches: 6. The CDR3 runs to 15 residues. Germline-derived CDR1 and CDR2 are MNHEY and SVGAGI. The CDR3 bases are TGTGCCAGCAGTTCGTCAGGGGGCAACAACTATGGCTACACCTTC. Residues: CASSSSGGNNYGYTF.

Only one count was recorded for this clone. The chain carries TRBV27 and TRBJ2-7; TRBD2 aligns across 11 bases. The CDR3 totals 17 residues. J lost 0 bases, V lost 6 bases, and 10 bases had no gene match. The germline CDR1 and CDR2 sequences are MNHEY and SMNVEV (reference sequence). CDR3 region: CASSLSRLAGFSYEQYF. The CDR3 DNA follows: TGTGCCAGCAGCCTATCACGACTAGCGGGATTCTCCTACGAGCAGTACTTC.

This clone has only a few counts. The chain recombines TRBV30 with TRBJ2-2; TRBD2 matches at 14 bases. The V gene's germline CDR1 is GTSNPN and CDR2 SVGIG (reference sequence). After removal of 0 bases from V and 5 bases from J, the junction contained 8 bases not matched to a gene. The CDR3 totals 18 residues. This CDR3 reads CAWSVMGLAGVKTGELFF. For the CDR3, the DNA is TGTGCCTGGAGTGTAATGGGACTAGCGGGAGTAAAGACCGGGGAGCTGTTTTTT.

The chain is built from TRBV28 and TRBJ2-7; a possible D gene is TRBD2 (5 bases). Between the trimmed V and J ends, which lost 8 bases and 0 bases, there was a span of 14 bases. Per germline, CDR1 MDHEN and CDR2 SYDVKM. CDR3 length equals 14 residues. The DNA of the CDR3 is TGTGCCAGCGGGAGTACAGCCATCTCCTACGAGCAGTACGTC. Its translation: CASGSTAISYEQYV.

This chain uses TRBV15 with TRBJ1-1; D is undetermined. This CDR3 is built from 14 residues. Germline CDR1 is LNHNV and CDR2 is YYDKDF (reference sequence). V lost 3 bases to trimming and J lost 1 base, with 9 bases between them. Here the CDR3 DNA reads TGTGCCACCAGCAGTCAGGTACAGAACACTGAAGCTTTCTTT. Translating it yields CATSSQVQNTEAFF.

CDR3 nucleotides: TGCGCCAGCAGCCATGATAACGGCCGGGGTACAGATACGCAGTATTTT. It codes for CASSHDNGRGTDTQYF. The chain employs TRBV4-1 and TRBJ2-3; possible D gene TRBD2, 5 bases. Trimming removed 3 bases at V and 3 bases at J, with 16 bases between. The germline V gene has CDR1 MGHRA and CDR2 YSYEKL. The CDR3 spans 16 residues.

V is TRBV7-3 and J is TRBJ2-3; D is ambiguous. CDR3 size: 13 residues. V dropped 4 bases and J dropped 2 bases, with 7 bases sitting between them. Germline V lookup: CDR1 SGHTA, CDR2 FQGTGA. The CDR3 DNA reads TGTGCCAGCAGCTCTCATATCACAGATACGCAGTATTTT. Translation: CASSSHITDTQYF.

This clone has a single count. The DNA of the CDR3 is TGTGCCAGTAGTACCGCCGGGACAGGAATATACGAGCAGTTCTTC. It specifies CASSTAGTGIYEQFF. V is TRBV19 and J is TRBJ2-1, with 8 bases aligning to TRBD1. The CDR3 covers 15 residues. V shed 4 bases and J 10 bases; nucleotides not matched to a gene: 12. Germline CDR1 and CDR2: LNHDA and SQIVND (reference sequence).

The CDR3 is CASSQSTGRTYNEQFF. For the CDR3, the DNA is TGCGCCAGCAGTCAATCGACGGGGAGGACCTACAATGAGCAGTTCTTC. The V and J genes are TRBV23-1 and TRBJ2-1; possibly TRBD2 for D (6 bases). TRBV23-1 is treated as an ORF (open reading frame) with a function not yet certain. V gave up 0 bases and J gave up 2 bases, with 11 bases separating them. This CDR3 is built from 16 residues.